The entry below gives a single T cell receptor beta chain sequence along with its context. Its antigen is still unknown. The same CDR3 is also encoded by other DNA sequences in this sample. V was clipped by 1 base and J by 3 bases; unmatched bases: 5. Germline CDR1 SEHNR, CDR2 FQNEAQ (reference sequence). The CDR3 length is 15 residues. This record comes from a study of Ad26.COV2.S vaccination and SARS-CoV-2 variants. Study-level points and caveats: Recipients of either vaccine or placebo displayed similar breadth of non-spike TCRs.

The treatment here: around 19 received Ad26.COV2.S at low or high dose, single or two shots; a few received placebo; per-sample allocation not given. Day 63 after the first vaccine or placebo injection was the time point for sampling. The vaccine delivered Wuhan-strain SARS-CoV-2 spike through an Ad26 vector. The repertoire was sequenced with immunoSEQ multiplex PCR; TCRdb's copy has only in-frame clones and lacks some. Of about 350,000 clones in the sample, approximately 90% were seen once. The specimen was peripheral blood, collected in a trial of Ad26.COV2.S vaccine versus placebo. This TCR was sampled from a person between 18 and 60 years old who received the Ad26.COV2.S COVID-19 vaccine or a placebo. This rearrangement joins TRBV7-9 to TRBJ1-2, with 7 bases that match TRBD1. CDR3 residues: CASSLGQGTDYGYTF. The CDR3, as DNA: TGTGCCAGCAGCTTAGGACAGGGAACGGACTATGGCTACACCTTC.